This TCR beta chain was recorded in a study of blood T cells in healthy people across ages. Details on this clonotype: What it binds is unknown.

A J-beta primer mix and a sample-barcoded 5' primer were used in a second PCR of about 7 to 12 cycles. A single record per CDR3 protein comes from TCRdb applying MiXCR to the 5' RACE reads. The table shows some 1,800,000 distinct CDR3 sequences, with more than 35% occurring only once. Samples each yielded at least 5.5 micrograms of total RNA. This CDR3 has 13 amino acids. Germline values: CDR1 DFQATT, CDR2 SNEGSKA (reference sequence). V lost 6 bases, J lost 5 bases, and 8 bases stayed unmatched. Whole-study results and caveats: Researchers report that TCR beta diversity correlated strongly with naive T cell percentage. Calculation of diversity from one million T cells yielded estimates considered to be underestimates.

The TCR sequence derives from a human donor in good health. Sample: blood. This chain connects TRBV20-1 to TRBJ2-7; TRBD1 agrees at 9 bases. CDR3 residues: CSASPGQGHEQYF. The CDR3 DNA sequence: TGCAGTGCGTCCCCGGGACAGGGCCACGAGCAGTACTTC.